This is a list of T cell receptor beta chains from one sample in a study of shared clonotypes between healthy human individuals. Profiled with immunoSEQ multiplex PCR; TCRdb holds only in-frame clones, not every one. This sample has some 2.1 million clones, with roughly 96% found just once. Sequenced: naive CD4+ T cells sorted from blood. The source is a man between 18 and 35 years old in good health. The CDR3 runs from the conserved cysteine through the conserved F or W. The order of the fields is V gene, J gene, clone size, D gene, CDR3 protein, CDR3 DNA. The D gene is left open where the match is weak. The size entry is marked missing in some rows and otherwise reads once, few, many or a size class.

V: TRBV11-2
J: TRBJ2-7
size: .
D: TRBD1
CDR3: CASSLGQGLGEQYF
DNA: TGTGCCAGCAGCTTAGGACAGGGGTTGGGCGAGCAGTACTTC

V: TRBV6-5
J: TRBJ1-1
size: .
D: .
CDR3: CASSYSGRDTEAFF
DNA: TGTGCCAGCAGTTACTCGGGAAGGGACACTGAAGCTTTCTTT

V: TRBV18
J: TRBJ2-3
size: .
D: .
CDR3: CASSSEDHTDTQYF
DNA: TGTGCCAGCTCTTCAGAGGATCACACAGATACGCAGTATTTT

V: TRBV28
J: TRBJ2-1
size: .
D: TRBD2
CDR3: CASAGGAGTRPQFF
DNA: TGTGCCAGCGCCGGCGGGGCCGGGACTAGACCACAGTTCTTC

V: TRBV9
J: TRBJ2-2
size: .
D: TRBD1
CDR3: CASSALLQGAVTGELFF
DNA: TGTGCCAGCAGCGCCCTTCTACAGGGGGCGGTCACCGGGGAGCTGTTTTTT

V: TRBV7-2
J: TRBJ2-7
size: .
D: .
CDR3: CASSPPNVAHEQYF
DNA: TGTGCCAGCAGCCCCCCCAACGTAGCCCACGAGCAGTACTTC

V: TRBV9
J: TRBJ2-3
size: .
D: TRBD1
CDR3: CASSAPIGGLTDTQYF
DNA: TGTGCCAGCAGCGCCCCGATAGGGGGCCTCACAGATACGCAGTATTTT

V: TRBV5-4
J: TRBJ1-2
size: .
D: .
CDR3: CASSLIGPLDYGYTF
DNA: TGTGCCAGCAGCTTGATCGGGCCTTTGGACTATGGCTACACCTTC

V: TRBV7-2
J: TRBJ2-7
size: .
D: .
CDR3: CASSLYGTPYEQYF
DNA: TGTGCCAGCAGCTTATATGGGACACCCTACGAGCAGTACTTC

V: TRBV6-6
J: TRBJ2-1
size: .
D: TRBD2
CDR3: CASSSHSGRVYNEQFF
DNA: TGTGCCAGCAGTTCCCATAGCGGGCGAGTCTACAATGAGCAGTTCTTC

V: TRBV5-1
J: TRBJ2-3
size: .
D: .
CDR3: CASSLDSPSTDTQYF
DNA: TGCGCCAGCAGCTTGGACAGTCCTAGCACAGATACGCAGTATTTT

V: TRBV11-2
J: TRBJ1-5
size: .
D: .
CDR3: CASSLVGGQPQHF
DNA: TGTGCCAGCAGCTTAGTGGGCGGTCAGCCCCAGCATTTT

V: TRBV18
J: TRBJ1-6
size: many
D: .
CDR3: CASSPPEGYNSPLHF
DNA: TGTGCCAGCTCACCGCCCGAGGGCTATAATTCACCCCTCCACTTT

V: TRBV6-1
J: TRBJ2-5
size: .
D: .
CDR3: CASSVAATATQYF
DNA: TGTGCCAGCAGTGTGGCAGCGACGGCGACCCAGTACTTC

V: TRBV7-7
J: TRBJ1-3
size: once
D: .
CDR3: CASSLSTLHRRFKNGNTIYF
DNA: TGTGCTAGCAGCTTATCAACGCTTCACCGACGGTTTAAGAATGGAAACACCATATATTTT

V: TRBV11-2
J: TRBJ2-7
size: .
D: .
CDR3: CASSPSPYEQYF
DNA: TGTGCCAGCAGCCCCTCGCCCTACGAGCAGTACTTC

V: TRBV6-1
J: TRBJ1-4
size: once
D: .
CDR3: CASSGLTGFANEKLFF
DNA: TGTGCCAGCAGTGGACTAACAGGGTTCGCTAATGAAAAACTGTTTTTT

V: TRBV4-1
J: TRBJ2-7
size: .
D: TRBD2
CDR3: CASSQAQELAGDSYEQYF
DNA: TGCGCCAGCAGCCAAGCCCAGGAACTAGCGGGGGACTCCTACGAGCAGTACTTC

V: TRBV30
J: TRBJ1-5
size: .
D: .
CDR3: CAWNAQIGEPQHF
DNA: TGTGCCTGGAACGCCCAAATCGGTGAGCCCCAGCATTTT

V: TRBV9
J: TRBJ1-4
size: .
D: .
CDR3: CASSVDPMEKKLFF
DNA: TGTGCCAGCAGCGTAGATCCTATGGAGAAAAAACTGTTTTTT

V: TRBV7-2
J: TRBJ2-5
size: once
D: .
CDR3: CASSLTGGDQETQYF
DNA: TGTGCCAGCAGCTTAACAGGGGGGGACCAAGAGACCCAGTACTTC

V: TRBV18
J: TRBJ1-1
size: .
D: .
CDR3: CASSPQWVGNTEAFF
DNA: TGTGCCAGCTCACCCCAGTGGGTTGGAAACACTGAAGCTTTCTTT

V: TRBV5-1
J: TRBJ1-4
size: once
D: .
CDR3: CASSIGTPGELFF
DNA: TGCGCCAGCAGCATCGGGACCCCTGGGGAACTGTTTTTT

V: TRBV28
J: TRBJ1-5
size: .
D: TRBD1
CDR3: CASSLSAGGEAQHF
DNA: TGTGCCAGCAGTTTATCCGCAGGGGGGGAGGCCCAGCATTTT

V: TRBV7-9
J: TRBJ2-3
size: .
D: TRBD2
CDR3: CASSLVLAGSTDTQYF
DNA: TGTGCCAGCAGCTTAGTACTAGCGGGGAGCACAGATACGCAGTATTTT

V: TRBV6-5
J: TRBJ1-2
size: .
D: .
CDR3: CASSRGGNYGYTF
DNA: TGTGCCAGCAGTCGGGGCGGAAACTATGGCTACACCTTC

V: TRBV28
J: TRBJ1-2
size: .
D: .
CDR3: CASHRGQIYGYTF
DNA: TGTGCCAGCCATCGGGGGCAGATCTATGGCTACACCTTC